A single sample is the source of the 2 T cell receptor beta chains below, sequenced in a study of T cell responses to AZD1222 COVID-19 vaccine. Repertoires were generated with immunoSEQ multiplex PCR, while TCRdb's copy carries only in-frame clones and drops some. The table lists around 260,000 clones, approximately 95% of them singletons. Here the sequenced sample was peripheral blood, taken on day 0 of AZD1222 vaccination. The receptors were sampled from an adult in good health.

The chain links TRBV20-1 to TRBJ1-1; 9 bases agree with TRBD1. CDR1 DFQATT and CDR2 SNEGSKA come from the germline V gene (reference sequence). Trimming at V came to 3 bases and at J to 5 bases, leaving 10 bases not matched to a gene. The CDR3 is 15 amino acids. DNA of the CDR3: TGCAGTGCTAGTCGAGTGGGACAGGGAATAACTGAAGCTTTCTTT. It yields the protein CSASRVGQGITEAFF.

The chain uses TRBV2 and TRBJ1-1; D is unresolved. The CDR3 consists of 14 residues. V was trimmed by 3 bases and J by 9 bases, leaving 17 bases between them. Germline CDR1 is SNHLY and CDR2 is FYNNEI. The CDR3 loop is CASSDKVTLGQAFF. DNA of the CDR3: TGTGCCAGCAGTGATAAGGTGACTCTTGGGCAAGCTTTCTTT.